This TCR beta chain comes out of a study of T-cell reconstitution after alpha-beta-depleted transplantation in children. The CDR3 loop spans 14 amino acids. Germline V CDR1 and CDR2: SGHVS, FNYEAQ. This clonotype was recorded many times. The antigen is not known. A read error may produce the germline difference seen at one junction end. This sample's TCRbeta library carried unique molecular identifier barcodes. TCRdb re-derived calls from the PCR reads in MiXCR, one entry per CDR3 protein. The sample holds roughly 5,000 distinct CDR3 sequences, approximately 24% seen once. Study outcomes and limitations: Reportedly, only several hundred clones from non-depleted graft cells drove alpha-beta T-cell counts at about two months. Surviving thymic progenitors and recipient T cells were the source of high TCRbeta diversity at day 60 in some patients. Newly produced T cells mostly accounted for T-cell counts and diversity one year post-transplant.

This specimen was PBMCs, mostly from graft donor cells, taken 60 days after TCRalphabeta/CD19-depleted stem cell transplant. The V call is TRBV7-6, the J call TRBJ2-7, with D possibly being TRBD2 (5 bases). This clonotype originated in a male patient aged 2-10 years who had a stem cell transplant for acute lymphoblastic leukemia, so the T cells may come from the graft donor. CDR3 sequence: CASGLATGAYEQYF. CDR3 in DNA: TGTGCCAGCGGCTTAGCGACCGGGGCCTACGAGCAGTACTTC.